This TCR beta chain derives from a study of CD8 T cells in Susac syndrome. The authors sequenced TCR beta from blood CD8+ and CD4+ T cells. The RNA, roughly 0.5 to 1 ug, was put through reverse transcription using random hexamers. TCRdb reanalysed the immunoSEQ multiplex PCR reads using MiXCR and keeps one entry per CDR3 protein. This sample has roughly 180,000 distinct CDR3 sequences, with around 94% found just once. The length of the CDR3 is 13 residues. CDR1 is MNHEY and CDR2 is SVGEGT in the germline V gene. Trimming removed 7 bases at V and 5 bases at J, with 12 bases between. Material: CD4+ T cells from PBMCs. This sequence originates from a human donor with Susac syndrome. The V gene is TRBV6-2 or TRBV6-3, the J gene TRBJ2-1; D ambiguous. CDR3 amino acids: CASKPYSDNEQFF. DNA for the CDR3: TGTGCCAGCAAACCCTACTCAGACAATGAGCAGTTCTTC.